Below, 4 T cell receptor beta chains from the same sample are listed, as sequenced in a study of OX40 agonist ivuxolimab in advanced cancers. Assay: immunoSEQ multiplex PCR; the TCRdb copy retains only in-frame clones and omits some. The table records 150,000 to 180,000 clones, 90% to 95% of them present only once. The sequences come from CD4+ or CD8+ T cells sorted from blood, collected in a trial of the OX40 agonist ivuxolimab. These receptors came from an adult with an advanced solid tumor such as melanoma, head and neck, liver or kidney cancer.

V and J are TRBV5-8 and TRBJ2-7; D call uncertain. Trimming pared 0 bases from V and 4 bases from J, leaving 17 bases between. CDR1 SGHTS and CDR2 YDEGEE come from the germline V gene. This CDR3 is built from 16 residues. The CDR3 protein is CASSLDRTGPSYEQYF. In DNA form, the CDR3 reads TGTGCCAGCAGCTTGGATCGAACGGGCCCGTCTTACGAGCAGTACTTC.

The J gene is TRBJ1-1, the V gene TRBV19, with no clear D. The ends were cut back, 7 bases at V and 8 bases at J, with 11 bases in the middle. The CDR3 consists of 11 residues. Germline V lookup: CDR1 LNHDA, CDR2 SQIVND (reference sequence). CDR3 DNA: TGTGCCAGTACCGAGTGGACGGAAGCTTTCTTT. Its protein is CASTEWTEAFF.

This clone was seen just once. The chain combines TRBV15 with TRBJ1-2, with 9 nucleotides matching TRBD1. Trimming cost V 7 bases and J 6 bases; bases outside gene matches: 6. The CDR3 totals 13 residues. The V gene's germline CDR1 is LNHNV and CDR2 YYDKDF (reference sequence). CDR3 residues: CATTRGTGNGYTF. CDR3 coding DNA: TGTGCCACCACGAGAGGGACAGGGAATGGCTACACCTTC.

The chain employs TRBV28 and TRBJ1-1, with D unclear. Germline V CDR1 and CDR2: MDHEN, SYDVKM. V lost 3 bases and J 1 base, leaving 9 bases between the germline ends. The CDR3 is 14 amino acids. The CDR3 here is CASSLSLGNTEAFF. CDR3 coding DNA: TGTGCCAGCAGTTTGAGCCTGGGGAACACTGAAGCTTTCTTT.